Following are 23 T cell receptor beta chains from one sample sequenced in a study of blood T cell repertoires in COVID-19. The repertoire was sequenced with immunoSEQ multiplex PCR; TCRdb's copy has only in-frame clones and lacks some. Of around 300,000 clones in the sample, around 92% were seen once. The specimen was PBMCs or T cells enriched from blood (not recorded which). The receptors were gathered from a woman aged 60-70 years who had recovered from COVID-19.

This chain connects TRBV25-1 to TRBJ1-5, with D tentatively TRBD1 (5 bases). Germline CDR1 and CDR2: MGHDK and SYGVNS. This CDR3 comprises 12 residues. V was pared by 8 bases and J by 7 bases, with 12 bases between. Here the CDR3 reads CASGAVGQPQHF. The CDR3 bases are TGTGCCAGCGGGGCCGTTGGACAGCCCCAGCATTTT. Using reference TRBV25-1 and TRBJ1-5 for the parts outside the CDR3, the full variable domain is EADIYQTPRYLVIGTGKKITLECSQTMGHDKMYWYQQDPGMELHLIHYSYGVNSTEKGDLSSESTVSRIRTEHFPLTLESARPSHTSQYLCASGAVGQPQHFGDGTRLSIL.

The chain joins TRBV12-3 or TRBV12-4 to TRBJ1-1, with D possibly being TRBD1 (5 bases). The V end lost 0 bases, the J end lost 10 bases, and 12 bases lay between the germline ends. The CDR3 is made up of 13 amino acids. The CDR3 nucleotides are TGTGCCAGCAGTTTAGCGGCCCAGGGTAGAGCTTTCTTT. Translation: CASSLAAQGRAFF.

This chain joins TRBV3-1 (or the pseudogene TRBV3-2) and TRBJ1-2; D unclear. CDR1 LGHDT and CDR2 YNNKEL come from the germline V gene (reference sequence). The germline V and J ends were trimmed by 0 bases and 6 bases, with 5 bases remaining between them. The CDR3 totals 12 residues. CDR3 amino acids: CASSQEGHGYTF. The CDR3 DNA reads as TGTGCCAGCAGCCAAGAGGGCCATGGCTACACCTTC.

A few counts support this clone. The chain combines TRBV5-1 with TRBJ1-2, with TRBD1 identical over 8 bases. The V gene's germline CDR1 is SGHRS and CDR2 YFSETQ. The CDR3 sequence is 14 residues long. V lost 6 bases, J lost 2 bases, and 6 bases stayed unmatched. The CDR3, as DNA: TGCGCCAGCACCCGGACAGGGAGCAACTATGGCTACACCTTC. Protein: CASTRTGSNYGYTF.

V and J are TRBV3-1 (or the pseudogene TRBV3-2) and TRBJ1-4, with 8 bases lining up with TRBD1. V gave up 0 bases and J gave up 11 bases; unmatched junction bases: 17. Looked up from germline, CDR1 is LGHDT and CDR2 is YNNKEL (reference sequence). The CDR3 spans 18 residues. The CDR3 DNA is TGTGCCAGCAGCCAAGATCAACCCTTTGGACAGGGTCTTCGTAAACTGTTTTTT. This codes for CASSQDQPFGQGLRKLFF.

The V gene is TRBV3-1 (or the pseudogene TRBV3-2), the J gene TRBJ1-3, with no clear D. V was pared by 2 bases and J by 4 bases, with 6 bases between. The germline gives CDR1 LGHDT, CDR2 YNNKEL (reference sequence). This CDR3 comprises 13 residues. CDR3 coding DNA: TGTGCCAGCAGCCAAAGCGAAGGAAACACCATATATTTT. This translates into CASSQSEGNTIYF.

The chain uses TRBV21-1 and TRBJ1-1; the D call of TRBD1 is as the table states it, not checked on the DNA. TRBV21-1 is noted as a pseudogene. The CDR3 contains 21 residues. The CDR3 reads CASSKGTGTGGTKVRWTEAFF. The CDR3 DNA sequence: TGTGCCAGCAGCAAAGGGACCGGGACAGGGGGCACCAAAGTACGGTGGACTGAAGCTTTCTTT.

The rearrangement uses TRBV5-5 and TRBJ1-6; D not resolved. Germline V gene data show CDR1 as SGHKS and CDR2 as YYEKEE (reference sequence). There are 15 residues in the CDR3. The ends were cut back, 2 bases at V and 9 bases at J, with 15 bases in the middle. The CDR3 DNA is TGTGCCAGCAGCTTCGGGAGGGTAGTTGGTTCACCCCTCCACTTT. This encodes CASSFGRVVGSPLHF.

The chain joins TRBV19 to TRBJ2-3; 13 nucleotides align to TRBD2. The V gene's germline CDR1 is LNHDA and CDR2 SQIVND (reference sequence). The CDR3 has 15 amino acids. J was trimmed by 7 bases and V by 5 bases; bases with no gene match: 6. The CDR3: CASSSTSGGWNTQYF. CDR3 in DNA: TGTGCCAGTAGTTCGACTAGCGGGGGGTGGAATACGCAGTATTTT.

This chain links TRBV27 with TRBJ2-7; TRBD1 is a possible D gene (5 bases). Germline V CDR1 and CDR2: MNHEY, SMNVEV (reference sequence). CDR3 length: 13 amino acids. V lost 3 bases to trimming and J lost 3 bases, with 9 bases between them. The CDR3 protein is CASSLGPDYEQYF. The CDR3 DNA follows: TGTGCCAGCAGTTTGGGGCCTGACTACGAGCAGTACTTC.

This sequence joins TRBV19 and TRBJ2-1; D ambiguous. Trimming removed 8 bases at V and 0 bases at J, with 11 bases between. The V gene's germline CDR1 is LNHDA and CDR2 SQIVND (reference sequence). There are 14 residues in the CDR3. CDR3 DNA: TGTGCCAGTTGTCACGTTAGCTCCTACAATGAGCAGTTCTTC. It translates to CASCHVSSYNEQFF.

The chain employs TRBV24-1 and TRBJ2-7; no reliable D call. CDR1 and CDR2 from the germline V gene are KGHDR and SFDVKD. V lost 4 bases and J 3 bases, leaving 6 bases between the germline ends. The CDR3 is made up of 12 amino acids. Here the CDR3 DNA reads TGTGCCACCAGTGAAAACAGCTACGAGCAGTACTTC. Translating gives CATSENSYEQYF.

The CDR3 region is CASSDRGTGELFF. The CDR3 DNA follows: TGTGCCAGCAGCGATCGGGGGACCGGGGAGCTGTTTTTT. This rearrangement joins TRBV5-4 to TRBJ2-2; tentatively, D is TRBD2 (6 bases). Germline V gene data show CDR1 as SGHNT and CDR2 as YYREEE (reference sequence). The CDR3 is 13 residues long. V was shortened by 4 bases and J by 5 bases, with 9 bases between the two germline ends.

The CDR3 sequence: CASSLIEETQYF. The DNA of the CDR3 is TGTGCCAGCAGCTTGATCGAAGAGACCCAGTACTTC. The chain joins TRBV5-4 to TRBJ2-5; D is unclear. The CDR3 is made up of 12 amino acids. The germline CDR1 and CDR2 sequences are SGHNT and YYREEE (reference sequence). The germline V and J ends were trimmed by 1 base and 3 bases, with 4 bases remaining between them.

The genes are TRBV21-1 and TRBJ2-1; the table gives TRBD2 as D, unverified against the DNA. TRBV21-1 is assigned pseudogene status. CDR3 length: 22 residues. The CDR3 region is CASSPPGQETLAGGPLYNEQFF. Written as DNA, the CDR3 is TGTGCCAGCAGCCCCCCCGGACAGGAAACACTAGCGGGAGGGCCCCTCTACAATGAGCAGTTCTTC.

The J gene is TRBJ2-7, the V gene TRBV9; 8 nucleotides match TRBD1. Germline trimming cut 3 bases from V and 0 bases from J; bases unmatched to any gene: 5. CDR1 and CDR2 from the germline V gene are SGDLS and YYNGEE. The CDR3 sequence is 15 residues long. The CDR3 region is CASSAQGASSYEQYF. The CDR3 region has the DNA TGTGCCAGCAGCGCGCAGGGGGCCAGCTCCTACGAGCAGTACTTC.

CDR3 region: CASLDRVSNQPQHF. The CDR3 DNA sequence: TGTGCCAGCCTTGACAGGGTGAGCAATCAGCCCCAGCATTTT. This chain connects TRBV6-5 to TRBJ1-5; 7 bases are a match to TRBD1. The CDR3 is 14 residues long. Losses at the gene ends were 8 bases for V and 1 base for J; bases not matched to a gene: 5. Looked up from germline, CDR1 is MNHEY and CDR2 is SVGAGI.

V gene TRBV27 combines with J gene TRBJ1-6; D gene unclear. Germline V gene sequence: CDR1 MNHEY, CDR2 SMNVEV (reference sequence). V lost 5 bases and J 3 bases, leaving 11 bases between the germline ends. The CDR3 sequence is 15 residues long. CDR3 in DNA: TGTGCCAGCAGTGAGATACAGTACTATAATTCACCCCTCCACTTT. It yields the protein CASSEIQYYNSPLHF.

The chain combines TRBV28 with TRBJ2-2; D may be TRBD2 (6 bases). The V gene's germline CDR1 is MDHEN and CDR2 SYDVKM. Deletions cut 9 bases from V and 0 bases from J, with 14 bases between. The CDR3 spans 15 residues. CDR3 loop: CASGAGSANTGELFF. The CDR3 nucleotides are TGTGCCAGTGGGGCGGGGAGCGCGAACACCGGGGAGCTGTTTTTT.

This sequence joins TRBV19 and TRBJ1-2; D is unresolved. This CDR3 has 14 amino acids. CDR1 is LNHDA, CDR2 SQIVND, per germline (reference sequence). Trimming left V 4 bases short and J 4 bases short, with 13 bases between. The CDR3 sequence is CASSRRDSIYGYTF. Here the CDR3 DNA reads TGTGCCAGTAGTAGGAGAGACTCCATCTATGGCTACACCTTC.

The chain carries TRBV5-8 and TRBJ2-7; D is possibly TRBD1 (6 bases). Trimming left V 6 bases short and J 3 bases short, with 16 bases between. CDR3 size: 14 residues. The germline V gene encodes CDR1 SGHTS and CDR2 YDEGEE. CDR3 sequence (DNA): TGTGCCAGCACCCCTCGAGAGGGGGTCTACGAGCAGTACTTC. It yields the protein CASTPREGVYEQYF.

This clone is a singleton in its sample. The J gene is TRBJ1-5, the V gene TRBV28, with TRBD1 as a possible D gene (5 bases). CDR1 MDHEN and CDR2 SYDVKM come from the germline V gene. V gave up 4 bases and J gave up 9 bases, with 16 bases separating them. The CDR3 extends over 14 amino acids. CDR3 loop: CASSSYGGSLPQHF. CDR3 coding DNA: TGTGCCAGCAGTTCCTACGGGGGTTCGCTGCCCCAGCATTTT.

The chain recombines TRBV7-9 with TRBJ2-1; D possibly corresponds to TRBD2 (6 bases). The V and J ends lost 5 bases and 6 bases respectively, with 29 bases between them. Germline lookup yields CDR1 SEHNR and CDR2 FQNEAQ (reference sequence). The CDR3 has 19 residues. The CDR3 sequence is CASSPLEGRGKSIVNEQFF. The CDR3 nucleotides read TGTGCCAGCAGCCCTTTGGAGGGGCGCGGTAAATCAATAGTCAATGAGCAGTTCTTC.